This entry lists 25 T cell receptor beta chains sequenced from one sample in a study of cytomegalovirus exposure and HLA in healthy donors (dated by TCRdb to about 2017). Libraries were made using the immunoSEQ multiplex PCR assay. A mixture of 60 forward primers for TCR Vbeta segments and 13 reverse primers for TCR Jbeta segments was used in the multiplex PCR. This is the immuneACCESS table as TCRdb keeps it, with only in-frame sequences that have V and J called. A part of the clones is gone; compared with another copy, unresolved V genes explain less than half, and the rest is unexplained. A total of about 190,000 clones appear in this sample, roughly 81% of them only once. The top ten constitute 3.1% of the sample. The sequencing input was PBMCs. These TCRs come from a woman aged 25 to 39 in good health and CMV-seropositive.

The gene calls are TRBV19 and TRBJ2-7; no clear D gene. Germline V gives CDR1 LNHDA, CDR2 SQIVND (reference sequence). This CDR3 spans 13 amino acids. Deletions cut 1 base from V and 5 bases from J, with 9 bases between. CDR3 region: CASSIGLADEQYF. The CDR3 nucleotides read TGTGCCAGTAGTATAGGGCTGGCGGACGAGCAGTACTTC.

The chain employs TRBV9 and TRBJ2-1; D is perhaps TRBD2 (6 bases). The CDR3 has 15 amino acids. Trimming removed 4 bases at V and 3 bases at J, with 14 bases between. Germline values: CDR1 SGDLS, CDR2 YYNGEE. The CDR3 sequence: CASSPPGLNYNEQFF. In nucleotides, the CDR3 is TGTGCCAGCAGCCCACCGGGACTTAACTACAATGAGCAGTTCTTC.

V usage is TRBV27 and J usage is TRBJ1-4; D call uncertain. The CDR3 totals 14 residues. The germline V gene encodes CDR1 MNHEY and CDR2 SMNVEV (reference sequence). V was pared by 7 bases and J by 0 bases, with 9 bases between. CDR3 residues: CASKYTSTNEKLFF. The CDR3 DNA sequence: TGTGCCAGCAAATACACCTCAACTAATGAAAAACTGTTTTTT.

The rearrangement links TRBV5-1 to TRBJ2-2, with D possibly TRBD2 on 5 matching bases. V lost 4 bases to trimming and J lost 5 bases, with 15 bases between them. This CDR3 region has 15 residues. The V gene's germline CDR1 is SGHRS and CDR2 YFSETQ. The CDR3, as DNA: TGCGCCAGCAGCCAAAAAGGCGGGTTAACCGGGGAGCTGTTTTTT. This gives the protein CASSQKGGLTGELFF.

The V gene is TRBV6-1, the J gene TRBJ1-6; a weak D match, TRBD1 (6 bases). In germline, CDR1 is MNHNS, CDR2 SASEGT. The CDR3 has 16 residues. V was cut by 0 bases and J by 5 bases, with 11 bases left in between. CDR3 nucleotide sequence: TGTGCCAGCAGTGAAGCGCCGGGACAAAATAATTCACCCCTCCACTTT. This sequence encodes CASSEAPGQNNSPLHF.

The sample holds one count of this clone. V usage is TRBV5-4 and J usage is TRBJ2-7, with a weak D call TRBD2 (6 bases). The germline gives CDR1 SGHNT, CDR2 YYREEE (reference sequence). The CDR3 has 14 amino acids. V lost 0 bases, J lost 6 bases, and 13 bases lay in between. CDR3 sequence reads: CASSLGGVFAEQYF. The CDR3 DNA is TGTGCCAGCAGCTTGGGCGGGGTTTTCGCCGAGCAGTACTTC.

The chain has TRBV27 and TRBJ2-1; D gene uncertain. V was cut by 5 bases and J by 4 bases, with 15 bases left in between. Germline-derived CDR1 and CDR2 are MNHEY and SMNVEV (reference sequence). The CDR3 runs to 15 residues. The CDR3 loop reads CASSLAAGVYNEQFF. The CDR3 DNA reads TGTGCCAGCAGTCTCGCGGCTGGAGTGTACAATGAGCAGTTCTTC.

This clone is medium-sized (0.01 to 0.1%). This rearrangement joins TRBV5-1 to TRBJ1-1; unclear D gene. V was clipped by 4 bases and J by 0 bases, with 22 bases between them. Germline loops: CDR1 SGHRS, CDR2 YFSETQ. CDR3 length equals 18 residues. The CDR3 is CASSAGRPRTLMNTEAFF. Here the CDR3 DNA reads TGCGCCAGCAGCGCGGGCCGGCCACGTACCCTTATGAACACTGAAGCTTTCTTT.

The chain's CDR3 is CASSLERQGAGEQYF. CDR3 sequence (DNA): TGCGCCAGCAGCTTGGAGAGACAGGGGGCAGGGGAGCAGTACTTC. This sequence joins TRBV5-1 and TRBJ2-5; 10 bases line up with TRBD1. V lost 0 bases to trimming and J lost 11 bases; unmatched junction nucleotides: 10. The CDR3 runs to 15 residues. Germline assignment: CDR1 SGHRS and CDR2 YFSETQ.

The CDR3 sequence is CASSIDRVSEQYF. Written as DNA, the CDR3 is TGTGCCAGTAGTATTGACAGGGTTAGCGAGCAGTACTTC. The chain couples TRBV19 to TRBJ2-7; TRBD1 matches 7 bases. This CDR3 spans 13 amino acids. CDR1 and CDR2 (germline): LNHDA, SQIVND (reference sequence). V dropped 3 bases and J dropped 6; count of bases not matched to a gene: 5.

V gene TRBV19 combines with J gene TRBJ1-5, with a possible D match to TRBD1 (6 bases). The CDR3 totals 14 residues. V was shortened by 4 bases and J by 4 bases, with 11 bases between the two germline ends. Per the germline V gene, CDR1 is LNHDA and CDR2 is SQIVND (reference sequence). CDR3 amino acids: CASSTQGLNQPQHF. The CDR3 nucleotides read TGTGCCAGTAGTACTCAGGGGTTGAATCAGCCCCAGCATTTT.

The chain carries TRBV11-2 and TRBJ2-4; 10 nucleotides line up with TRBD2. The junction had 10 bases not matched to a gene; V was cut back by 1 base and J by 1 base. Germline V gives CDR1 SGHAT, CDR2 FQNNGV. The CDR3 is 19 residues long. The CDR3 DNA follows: TGTGCCAGCAGCTTAGTAACTAGCGGGATTCTAGGGGCCAAAAACATTCAGTACTTC. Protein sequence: CASSLVTSGILGAKNIQYF.

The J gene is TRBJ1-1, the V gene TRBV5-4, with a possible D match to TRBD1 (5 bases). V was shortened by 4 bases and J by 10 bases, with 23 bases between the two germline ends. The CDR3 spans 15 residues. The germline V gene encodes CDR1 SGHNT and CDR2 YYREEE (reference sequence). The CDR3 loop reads CASSLRASGAIGAFF. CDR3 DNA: TGTGCCAGCAGCCTTAGGGCTTCTGGGGCAATAGGAGCTTTCTTT.

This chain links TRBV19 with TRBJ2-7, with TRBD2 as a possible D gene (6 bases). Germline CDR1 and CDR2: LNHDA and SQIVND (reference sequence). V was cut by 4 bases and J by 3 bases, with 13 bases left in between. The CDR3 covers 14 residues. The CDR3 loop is CASSKGLNYYEQYF. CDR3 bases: TGTGCCAGTAGTAAGGGACTCAATTACTACGAGCAGTACTTC.

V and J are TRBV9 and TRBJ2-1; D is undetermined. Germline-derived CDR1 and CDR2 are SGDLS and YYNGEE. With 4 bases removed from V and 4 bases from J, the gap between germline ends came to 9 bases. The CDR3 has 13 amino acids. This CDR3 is CASSTGSYNEQFF. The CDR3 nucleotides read TGTGCCAGCAGCACGGGTAGTTACAATGAGCAGTTCTTC.

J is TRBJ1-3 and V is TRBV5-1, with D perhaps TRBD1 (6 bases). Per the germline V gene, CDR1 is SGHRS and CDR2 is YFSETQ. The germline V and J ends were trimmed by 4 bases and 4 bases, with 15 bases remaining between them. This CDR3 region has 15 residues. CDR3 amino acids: CASSLTQGKGNTIYF. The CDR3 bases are TGCGCCAGCAGCCTTACTCAGGGGAAAGGAAACACCATATATTTT.

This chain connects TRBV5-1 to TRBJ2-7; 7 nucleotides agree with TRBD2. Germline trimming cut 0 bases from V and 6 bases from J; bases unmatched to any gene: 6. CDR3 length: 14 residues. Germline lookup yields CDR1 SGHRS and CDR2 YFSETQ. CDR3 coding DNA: TGCGCCAGCAGCTTGGGGGAGGGCCGACTCGAGCAGTACTTC. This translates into CASSLGEGRLEQYF.

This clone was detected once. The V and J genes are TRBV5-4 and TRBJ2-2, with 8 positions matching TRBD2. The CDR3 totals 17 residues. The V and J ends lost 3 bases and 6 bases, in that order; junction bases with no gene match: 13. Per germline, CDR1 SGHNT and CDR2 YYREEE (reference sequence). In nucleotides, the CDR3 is TGTGCCAGCAGCTCGGGGGGGACTCTAGCGGGTGCCGGGGAGCTGTTTTTT. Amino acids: CASSSGGTLAGAGELFF.

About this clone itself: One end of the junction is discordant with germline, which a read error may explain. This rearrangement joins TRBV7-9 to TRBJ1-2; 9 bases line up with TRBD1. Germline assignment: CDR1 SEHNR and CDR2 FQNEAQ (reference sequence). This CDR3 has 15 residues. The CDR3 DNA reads TGTTCCAGCATAGGAACAGGGGGCTCGGGCTATGGCTACACCTTC. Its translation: CSSIGTGGSGYGYTF.

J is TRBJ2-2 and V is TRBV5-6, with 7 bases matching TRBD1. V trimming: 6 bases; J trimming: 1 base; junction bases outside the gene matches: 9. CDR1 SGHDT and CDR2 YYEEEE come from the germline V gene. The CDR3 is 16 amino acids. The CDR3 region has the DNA TGTGCCAGCACAATACGACAGGGCGTGAACACCGGGGAGCTGTTTTTT. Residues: CASTIRQGVNTGELFF.

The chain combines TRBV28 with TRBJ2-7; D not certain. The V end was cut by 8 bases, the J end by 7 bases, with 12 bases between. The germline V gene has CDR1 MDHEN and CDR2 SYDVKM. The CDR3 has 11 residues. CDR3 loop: CASRVPGEQYF. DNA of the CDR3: TGTGCCAGCCGGGTGCCTGGAGAGCAGTACTTC. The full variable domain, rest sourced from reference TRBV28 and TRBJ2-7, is DVKVTQSSRYLVKRTGEKVFLECVQDMDHENMFWYRQDPGLGLRLIYFSYDVKMKEKGDIPEGYSVSREKKERFSLILESASTNQTSMYLCASRVPGEQYFGPGTRLTVT.

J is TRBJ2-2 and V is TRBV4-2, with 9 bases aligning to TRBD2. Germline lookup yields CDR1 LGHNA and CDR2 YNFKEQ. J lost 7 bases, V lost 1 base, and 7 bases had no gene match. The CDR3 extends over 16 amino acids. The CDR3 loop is CASSQGLAGRGGELFF. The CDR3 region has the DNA TGTGCCAGCAGCCAAGGGCTAGCGGGAAGGGGCGGGGAGCTGTTTTTT.

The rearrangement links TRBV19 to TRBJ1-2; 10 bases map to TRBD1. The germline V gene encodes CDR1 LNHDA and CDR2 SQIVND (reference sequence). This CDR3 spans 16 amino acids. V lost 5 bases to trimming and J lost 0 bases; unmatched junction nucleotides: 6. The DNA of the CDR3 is TGTGCCAGTAGTTCCGGGACAGGGGTCTCTAACTATGGCTACACCTTC. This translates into CASSSGTGVSNYGYTF.

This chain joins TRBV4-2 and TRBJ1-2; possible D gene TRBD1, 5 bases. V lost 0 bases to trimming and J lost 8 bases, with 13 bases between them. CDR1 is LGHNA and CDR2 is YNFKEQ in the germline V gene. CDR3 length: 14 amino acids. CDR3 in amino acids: CASSQDLWGEGYTF. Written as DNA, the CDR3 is TGTGCCAGCAGCCAAGATTTGTGGGGCGAGGGCTACACCTTC.

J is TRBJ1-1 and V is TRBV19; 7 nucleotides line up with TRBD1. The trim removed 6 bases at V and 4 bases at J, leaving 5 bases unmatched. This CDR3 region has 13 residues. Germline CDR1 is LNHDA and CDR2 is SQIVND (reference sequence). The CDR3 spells CASRKGAITEAFF. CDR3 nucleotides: TGTGCCAGTAGGAAGGGGGCGATCACTGAAGCTTTCTTT.